Sequencing of this T cell receptor (beta chain) was carried out in a study of T cells in Graves' hyperthyroidism and ophthalmopathy. This clonotype was counted ten times or more. There were TCR beta CDR3 regions amplified from RNA transcripts. The HTBI primer set was used in a first-round RT-PCR of the TCR CDR3. TCRdb re-analysed the multiplex PCR reads in MiXCR, keeping a single row per CDR3 protein. Of 360,000 or so distinct CDR3 sequences listed, around a sixth are singletons. The CDR3 runs to 11 residues. The germline gives CDR1 ENHRY, CDR2 SYGVKD. V shed 8 bases and J shed 4 bases, with 9 bases lying between them.

This sequence was found in a woman aged 35 to 49 with Graves' ophthalmopathy. What was sequenced was blood. This chain joins TRBV10-3 and TRBJ2-7; tentative D call: TRBD2 (5 bases). CDR3 in DNA: TGTGCCATCGGAGCGGTTTACGAGCAGTACTTC. Translating it yields CAIGAVYEQYF.